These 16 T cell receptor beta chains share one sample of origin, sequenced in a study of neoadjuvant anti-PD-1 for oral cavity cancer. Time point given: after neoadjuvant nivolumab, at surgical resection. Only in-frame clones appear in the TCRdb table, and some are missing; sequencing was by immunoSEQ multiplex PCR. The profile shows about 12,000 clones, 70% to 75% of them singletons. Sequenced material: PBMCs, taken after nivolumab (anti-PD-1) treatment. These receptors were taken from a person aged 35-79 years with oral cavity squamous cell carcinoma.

The CDR3 DNA reads as TGTGCCAGCAGCTTAGGGACAGAACACAATGAGCAGTTCTTC. It specifies CASSLGTEHNEQFF. The rearrangement joins TRBV7-3 to TRBJ2-1; 7 bases line up with TRBD1. This CDR3 comprises 14 residues. V shed 2 bases and J 5 bases; nucleotides not matched to a gene: 3. Per the germline V gene, CDR1 is SGHTA and CDR2 is FQGTGA.

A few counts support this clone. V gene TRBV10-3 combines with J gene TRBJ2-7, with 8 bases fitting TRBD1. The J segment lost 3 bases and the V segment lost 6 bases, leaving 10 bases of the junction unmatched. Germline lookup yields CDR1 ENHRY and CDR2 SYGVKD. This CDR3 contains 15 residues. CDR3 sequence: CAISGLGQDNYEQYF. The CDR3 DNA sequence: TGTGCCATCAGCGGGCTGGGACAGGACAACTACGAGCAGTACTTC.

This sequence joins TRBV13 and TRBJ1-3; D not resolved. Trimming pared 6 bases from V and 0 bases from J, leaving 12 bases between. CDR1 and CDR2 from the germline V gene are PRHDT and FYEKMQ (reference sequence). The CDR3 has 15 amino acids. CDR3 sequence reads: CASREGGPSGNTIYF. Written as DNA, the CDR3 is TGTGCCAGCAGGGAGGGTGGTCCCTCTGGAAACACCATATATTTT.

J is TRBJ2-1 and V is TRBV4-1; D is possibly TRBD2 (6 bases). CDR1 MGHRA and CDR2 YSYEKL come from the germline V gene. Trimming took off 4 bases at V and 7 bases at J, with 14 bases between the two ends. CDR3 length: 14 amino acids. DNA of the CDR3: TGCGCCAGCAGCCGGAGGGCAGGGTTGAATGAGCAGTTCTTC. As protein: CASSRRAGLNEQFF.

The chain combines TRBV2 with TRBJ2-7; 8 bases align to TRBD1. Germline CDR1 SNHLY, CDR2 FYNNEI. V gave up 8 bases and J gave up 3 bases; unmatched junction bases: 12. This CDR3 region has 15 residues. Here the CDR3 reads CASRKIGQGVYEQYF. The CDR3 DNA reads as TGTGCCAGCCGTAAAATCGGACAGGGAGTCTACGAGCAGTACTTC.

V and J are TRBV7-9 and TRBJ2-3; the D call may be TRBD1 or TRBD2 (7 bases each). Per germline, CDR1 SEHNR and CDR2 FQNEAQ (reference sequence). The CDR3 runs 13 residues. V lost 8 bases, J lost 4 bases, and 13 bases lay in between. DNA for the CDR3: TGTGCCAGCGTCAGGGGGGGCCCAGATACGCAGTATTTT. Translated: CASVRGGPDTQYF. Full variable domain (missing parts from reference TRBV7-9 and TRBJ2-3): DTGVSQNPRHKITKRGQNVTFRCDPISEHNRLYWYRQTLGQGPEFLTYFQNEAQLEKSRLLSDRFSAERPKGSFSTLEIQRTEQGDSAMYLCASVRGGPDTQYFGPGTRLTVL.

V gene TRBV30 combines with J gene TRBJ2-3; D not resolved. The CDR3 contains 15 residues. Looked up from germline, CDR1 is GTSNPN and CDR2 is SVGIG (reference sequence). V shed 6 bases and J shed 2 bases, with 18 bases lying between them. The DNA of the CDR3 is TGTGCCTGCTCTAACGGGCTTAGCACCACAGATACGCAGTATTTT. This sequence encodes CACSNGLSTTDTQYF.

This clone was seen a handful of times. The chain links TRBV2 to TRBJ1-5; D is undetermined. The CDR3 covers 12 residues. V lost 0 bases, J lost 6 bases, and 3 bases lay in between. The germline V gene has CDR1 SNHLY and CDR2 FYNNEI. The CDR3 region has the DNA TGTGCCAGCAGTGAAGCGGGTCAGCCCCAGCATTTT. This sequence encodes CASSEAGQPQHF.

The CDR3 spells CASSLGPSEQYF. Here the CDR3 DNA reads TGTGCCAGCAGCTTGGGCCCTTCGGAACAGTACTTC. The rearrangement joins TRBV5-5 to TRBJ2-7, with no clear D. V was trimmed by 0 bases and J by 10 bases, leaving 11 bases between them. The CDR3 is made up of 12 amino acids. Germline CDR1 and CDR2: SGHKS and YYEKEE (reference sequence). Looking up the rest from reference TRBV5-5 and TRBJ2-7 gives the full variable domain: DAGVTQSPTHLIKTRGQQVTLRCSPISGHKSVSWYQQVLGQGPQFIFQYYEKEERGRGNFPDRFSARQFPNYSSELNVNALLLGDSALYLCASSLGPSEQYFGPGTRLTVT.

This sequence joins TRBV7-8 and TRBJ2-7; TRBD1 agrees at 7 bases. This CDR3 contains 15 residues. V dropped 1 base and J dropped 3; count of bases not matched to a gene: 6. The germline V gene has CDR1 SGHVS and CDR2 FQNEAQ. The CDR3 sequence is CASSLVPGQIYEQYF. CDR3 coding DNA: TGTGCCAGCAGCTTAGTGCCGGGACAGATCTACGAGCAGTACTTC.

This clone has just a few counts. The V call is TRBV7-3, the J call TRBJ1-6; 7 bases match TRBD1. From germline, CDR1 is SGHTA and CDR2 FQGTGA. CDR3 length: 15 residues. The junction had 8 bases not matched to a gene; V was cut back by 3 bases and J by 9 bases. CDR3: CASSFNRGPGSPLHF. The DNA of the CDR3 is TGTGCCAGCAGCTTTAACAGGGGACCAGGTTCACCCCTCCACTTT.

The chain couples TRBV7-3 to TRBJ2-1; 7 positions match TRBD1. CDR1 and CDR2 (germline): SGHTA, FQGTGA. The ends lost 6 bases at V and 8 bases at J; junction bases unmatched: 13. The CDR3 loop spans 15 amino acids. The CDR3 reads CASRGTGQPGHEQFF. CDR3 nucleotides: TGTGCCAGCAGGGGAACGGGACAGCCGGGACATGAGCAGTTCTTC. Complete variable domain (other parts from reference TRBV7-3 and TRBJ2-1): GAGVSQTPSNKVTEKGKYVELRCDPISGHTALYWYRQSLGQGPEFLIYFQGTGAADDSGLPNDRFFAVRPEGSVSTLKIQRTERGDSAVYLCASRGTGQPGHEQFFGPGTRLTVL.

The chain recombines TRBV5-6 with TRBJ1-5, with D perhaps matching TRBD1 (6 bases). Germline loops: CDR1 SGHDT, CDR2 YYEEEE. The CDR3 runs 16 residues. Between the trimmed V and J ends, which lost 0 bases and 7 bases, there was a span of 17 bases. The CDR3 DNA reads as TGTGCCAGCAGCTTGGGTGGCGGGGGCGCAGGCCAGCCCCAGCATTTT. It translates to CASSLGGGGAGQPQHF.

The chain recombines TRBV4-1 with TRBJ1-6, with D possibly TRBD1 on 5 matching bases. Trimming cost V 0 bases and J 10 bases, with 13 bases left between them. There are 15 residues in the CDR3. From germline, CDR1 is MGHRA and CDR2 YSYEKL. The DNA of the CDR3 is TGCGCCAGCAGCCAAGATACCCAGGGATGGTCACCCCTCCACTTT. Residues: CASSQDTQGWSPLHF.

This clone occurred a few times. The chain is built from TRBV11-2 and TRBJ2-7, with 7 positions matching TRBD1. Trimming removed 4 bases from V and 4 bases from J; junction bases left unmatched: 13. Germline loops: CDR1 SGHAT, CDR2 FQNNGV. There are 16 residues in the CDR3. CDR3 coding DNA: TGTGCCAGCAGCTCCCTAACAGGGGTAGCGATATACGAGCAGTACTTC. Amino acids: CASSSLTGVAIYEQYF.

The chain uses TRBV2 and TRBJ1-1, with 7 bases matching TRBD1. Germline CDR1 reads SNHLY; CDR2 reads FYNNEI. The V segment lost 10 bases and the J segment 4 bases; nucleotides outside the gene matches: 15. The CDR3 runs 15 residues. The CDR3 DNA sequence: TGTGCCACCAGGTGGTGGACAGGAAGGTCCACTGAAGCTTTCTTT. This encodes CATRWWTGRSTEAFF.